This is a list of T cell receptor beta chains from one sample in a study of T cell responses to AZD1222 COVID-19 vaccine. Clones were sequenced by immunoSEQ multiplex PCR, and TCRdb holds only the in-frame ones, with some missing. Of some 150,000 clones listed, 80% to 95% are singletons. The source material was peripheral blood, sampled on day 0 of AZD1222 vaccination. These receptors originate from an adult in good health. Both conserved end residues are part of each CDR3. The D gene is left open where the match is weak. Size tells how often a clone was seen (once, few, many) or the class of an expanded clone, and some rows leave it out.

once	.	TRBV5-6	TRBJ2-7	CASSLRYGSYEQYF	TGTGCCAGCAGCTTGCGGTACGGTTCCTACGAGCAGTACTTC
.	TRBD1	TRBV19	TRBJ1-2	CASSRQGARIYGYTF	TGTGCCAGTAGTAGACAGGGGGCCCGCATCTATGGCTACACCTTC
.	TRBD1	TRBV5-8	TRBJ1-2	CASSPGQLYGYTF	TGTGCCAGCAGCCCGGGACAGCTTTATGGCTACACCTTC
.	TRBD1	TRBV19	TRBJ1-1	CASSIPGTGIEGTEAFF	TGTGCCAGTAGTATTCCCGGGACAGGGATTGAGGGCACTGAAGCTTTCTTT
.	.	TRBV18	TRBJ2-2	CASSVAASGELFF	TGTGCCAGCTCAGTAGCCGCGAGCGGGGAGCTGTTTTTT
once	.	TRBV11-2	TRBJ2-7	CASSYRRVAEQYF	TGTGCCAGCAGCTACCGCAGGGTCGCGGAGCAGTACTTC
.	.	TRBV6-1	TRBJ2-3	CASSERNPPDTQYF	TGTGCCAGCAGTGAGCGTAATCCCCCAGATACGCAGTATTTT
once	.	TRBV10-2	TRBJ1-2	CASSPSGANYGYTF	TGCGCCAGCAGCCCGAGTGGGGCTAACTATGGCTACACCTTC
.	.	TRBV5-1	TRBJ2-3	CASSSGLASTDTQYF	TGCGCCAGCAGCTCGGGACTTGCTAGCACAGATACGCAGTATTTT
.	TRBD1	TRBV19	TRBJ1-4	CASSTAGGRNEKLFF	TGTGCCAGTAGTACTGCAGGGGGCCGTAATGAAAAACTGTTTTTT
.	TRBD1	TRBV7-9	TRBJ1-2	CASSLTGTGDLRGYTF	TGTGCCAGCAGCTTAACCGGGACAGGGGATTTACGTGGCTACACCTTC
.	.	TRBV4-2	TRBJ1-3	CASSPTAGWENTIYF	TGTGCCAGCAGCCCTACAGCAGGGTGGGAAAACACCATATATTTT
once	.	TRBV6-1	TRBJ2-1	CASSELSSWAPREQFF	TGTGCCAGCAGTGAATTGTCTAGCTGGGCCCCTCGGGAGCAGTTCTTC
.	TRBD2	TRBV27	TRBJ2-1	CASSELADAYNEQFF	TGTGCCAGCAGTGAACTAGCGGACGCCTACAATGAGCAGTTCTTC
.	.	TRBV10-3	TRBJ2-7	CAIMGQPAYEQYF	TGTGCCATCATGGGGCAACCTGCCTACGAGCAGTACTTC
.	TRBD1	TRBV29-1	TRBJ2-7	CSVLDRGRGVLSEQYF	TGCAGCGTTCTAGACAGGGGACGCGGGGTGTTGAGTGAGCAGTACTTC